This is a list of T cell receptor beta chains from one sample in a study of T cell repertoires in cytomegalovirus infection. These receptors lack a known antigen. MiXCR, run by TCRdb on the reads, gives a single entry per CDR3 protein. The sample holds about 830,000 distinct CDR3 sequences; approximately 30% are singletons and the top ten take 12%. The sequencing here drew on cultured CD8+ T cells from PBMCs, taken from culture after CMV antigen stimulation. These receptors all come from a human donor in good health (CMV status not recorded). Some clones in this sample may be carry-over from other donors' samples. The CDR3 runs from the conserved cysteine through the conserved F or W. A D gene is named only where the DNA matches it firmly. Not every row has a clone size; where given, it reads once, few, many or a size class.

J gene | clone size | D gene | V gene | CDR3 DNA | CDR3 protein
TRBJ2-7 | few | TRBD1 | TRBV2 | TGTGCCAGCAGGGGGACAGCCTACGAGCAGTACTTC | CASRGTAYEQYF
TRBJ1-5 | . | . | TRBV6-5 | TGTGCCAGCACGGGGGCTTTCGATCAGCCCCAGCATTTT | CASTGAFDQPQHF
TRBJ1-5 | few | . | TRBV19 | TGTGCCAGTAGTATAGTTAGGGGGCAGCCCCAGCATTTT | CASSIVRGQPQHF
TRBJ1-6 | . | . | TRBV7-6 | TGTGCCAGCAGCGCCGACTATTCTAATTCACCCCTCCACTTT | CASSADYSNSPLHF
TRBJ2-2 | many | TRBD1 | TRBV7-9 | TGTGCCAGCAGCACCCGACAGGGGCCCGGGGAGCTGTTTTTT | CASSTRQGPGELFF
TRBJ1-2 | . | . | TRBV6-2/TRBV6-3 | TGTGCCAGCAGCCCACCCCAGACAGATGGCTACACCTTC | CASSPPQTDGYTF
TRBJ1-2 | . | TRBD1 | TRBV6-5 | TGTGCCAGCAGGGACTTCACGGACAGGAGGATCTATGGCTACACCTTC | CASRDFTDRRIYGYTF
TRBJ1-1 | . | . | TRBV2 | TGTGCCAGCAGGGCGACAGTCCCAGAAGCTTTCTTT | CASRATVPEAFF
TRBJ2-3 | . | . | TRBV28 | TGTGCCAGCAGTTTGCGAGTGGCTTACGTAAGCACAGATACGCAGTATTTT | CASSLRVAYVSTDTQYF
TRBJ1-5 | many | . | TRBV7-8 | TGTGCCAGCAGCTTAATGGGCAATAGCAATCAGCCCCAGCATTTT | CASSLMGNSNQPQHF
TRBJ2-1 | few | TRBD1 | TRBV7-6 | TGTGCCAGCAGCCTTACGGTTGGACAGGGGGGCTACAATGAGCAGTTCTTC | CASSLTVGQGGYNEQFF
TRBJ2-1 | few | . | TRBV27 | TGTGCCAGCAGGACGGGACACCTGAACTACAATGAGCAGTTCTTC | CASRTGHLNYNEQFF
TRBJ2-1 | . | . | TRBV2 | TGTGCCAGCAGGGATAAAATCAACTACAATGAGCAGTTCTTC | CASRDKINYNEQFF
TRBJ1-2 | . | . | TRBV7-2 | TGTGCCAGCAGCAAACAGGGTTTGAATGGCTACACCTTC | CASSKQGLNGYTF
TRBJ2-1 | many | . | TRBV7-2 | TGTGCCAGCAGCTTAGGTGGATGGGCGTATTCCTACAATGAGCAGTTCTTC | CASSLGGWAYSYNEQFF
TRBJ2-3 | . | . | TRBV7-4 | TGTGCCAGCAGCTTAGCTCTAGGGCCGACAGATACGCAGTATTTT | CASSLALGPTDTQYF
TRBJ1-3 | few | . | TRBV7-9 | TGTGCCAGCAGCTTTGGCCCCATATATTTT | CASSFGPIYF
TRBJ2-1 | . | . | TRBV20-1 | TGCAGTGCTAGAAGCTTCGGGAATGAGCAGTTCTTC | CSARSFGNEQFF
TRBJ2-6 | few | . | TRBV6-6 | TGTGCCAGCAGTTACTCTATTGGGAGCTCTGGGGCCAACGTCCTGACTTTC | CASSYSIGSSGANVLTF
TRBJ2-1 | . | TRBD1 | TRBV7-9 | TGTGTCAGCAGCCGACGGACCACAGGGGGCCCTTTGGATGAGCAGTTCTTC | CVSSRRTTGGPLDEQFF
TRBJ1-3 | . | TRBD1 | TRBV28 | TGTGCCAGCAGACCTTGGACAGGGACCATATATTTT | CASRPWTGTIYF
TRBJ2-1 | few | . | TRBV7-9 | TGTGCCAGCAGCTTAGCGCGGGGAGGGGGCAATGAGCAGTTCTTC | CASSLARGGGNEQFF